These 7 T cell receptor beta chains came from one sample sequenced in a study of OX40 agonist ivuxolimab in advanced cancers. Assay used: immunoSEQ multiplex PCR; TCRdb lists only in-frame clones, some missing. The data hold tens of thousands of clones, with 70% to 90% observed a single time. The sequencing here drew on CD4+ or CD8+ T cells sorted from blood, taken in a trial of the OX40 agonist ivuxolimab. The receptors originated from an adult with an advanced solid tumor such as melanoma, head and neck, liver or kidney cancer.

For the CDR3, the DNA is TGCGCCAGCAGCGCCCGACAGAACCAGGATGGCTACACCTTC. As protein: CASSARQNQDGYTF. The rearrangement joins TRBV4-3 to TRBJ1-2, with a tentative D call TRBD1 (5 bases). Trimming left V 5 bases short and J 6 bases short, with 16 bases between. From germline, CDR1 is LGHNA and CDR2 YSLEER. The CDR3 consists of 14 residues.

The gene calls are TRBV4-3 and TRBJ1-4; D is unresolved. The CDR3 has 12 residues. Trimming pared 4 bases from V and 13 bases from J, leaving 13 bases between. Germline V gene data show CDR1 as LGHNA and CDR2 as YSLEER. For the CDR3, the DNA is TGCGCCAGCAGCCCCGCCGCGGCAGTACTGTTTTTT. Translated: CASSPAAAVLFF.

J is TRBJ2-1 and V is TRBV7-3; 9 bases align to TRBD2. In germline, CDR1 is SGHTA, CDR2 FQGTGA. The CDR3 length is 17 residues. Trimming took 2 bases from V and 5 from J; bases not matched to a gene: 10. CDR3 amino acids: CASSLLGAGGTNNEQFF. The CDR3 DNA is TGTGCCAGCAGCTTACTAGGAGCGGGGGGAACCAACAATGAGCAGTTCTTC.

The CDR3 DNA sequence: TGCGCCAGCATGGAAGGGGAGAACACTGAAGCTTTCTTT. It codes for CASMEGENTEAFF. The chain uses TRBV5-1 and TRBJ1-1; D may be TRBD1 (5 bases). The CDR3 loop spans 13 amino acids. In germline, CDR1 is SGHRS, CDR2 YFSETQ. V was clipped by 6 bases and J by 1 base, with 10 bases between them.

The genes are TRBV19 and TRBJ2-5; D ambiguous. The J call may be wrong; the DNA end is better matched by TRBJ2-7. CDR3 size: 11 residues. The germline V gene has CDR1 LNHDA and CDR2 SQIVND (reference sequence). The CDR3 DNA is TGTGCCAGTAGTACACGTCGCGAGCAGTACTTC. Its protein product is CASSTRREQYF.

The chain has TRBV11-2 and TRBJ2-3, with a tentative D call TRBD2 (5 bases). Trimming left V 4 bases short and J 7 bases short, with 15 bases between. Germline V gives CDR1 SGHAT, CDR2 FQNNGV. This CDR3 spans 14 amino acids. CDR3 protein: CASSSAGEIYTQYF. CDR3 nucleotide sequence: TGTGCCAGCAGCTCAGCCGGGGAAATTTATACGCAGTATTTT.

The chain recombines TRBV30 with TRBJ2-1; D is uncertain. V lost 1 base and J lost 7, with 17 bases in between. The CDR3 has 15 residues. Germline V gene sequence: CDR1 GTSNPN, CDR2 SVGIG (reference sequence). The CDR3 is CAWSGKTASFNEQFF. The CDR3 bases are TGTGCCTGGAGTGGGAAAACAGCGTCTTTTAATGAGCAGTTCTTC.